This TCR beta chain was profiled in a study of PD-L1 blockade in urothelial cancer. Profiling relied on immunoSEQ multiplex PCR, and the TCRdb table lists in-frame clones only, not all of them. The table lists about 74,000 clones, under 90% of them singletons. Time point noted: pretreatment peripheral blood. This CDR3 is 13 amino acids long. CDR1 and CDR2 from the germline V gene are LNHDA and SQIVND (reference sequence). With 3 bases removed from V and 1 base from J, the gap between germline ends came to 7 bases. This chain joins TRBV19 and TRBJ2-7; TRBD1 might be the D (6 bases). Sequenced material: PBMCs, taken around atezolizumab (anti-PD-L1) treatment. The clonotype comes from a man in his 70s with urothelial cancer. The CDR3 is CASSIGQSYEQYF. CDR3 nucleotides: TGTGCCAGTAGTATTGGACAGTCCTACGAGCAGTACTTC.